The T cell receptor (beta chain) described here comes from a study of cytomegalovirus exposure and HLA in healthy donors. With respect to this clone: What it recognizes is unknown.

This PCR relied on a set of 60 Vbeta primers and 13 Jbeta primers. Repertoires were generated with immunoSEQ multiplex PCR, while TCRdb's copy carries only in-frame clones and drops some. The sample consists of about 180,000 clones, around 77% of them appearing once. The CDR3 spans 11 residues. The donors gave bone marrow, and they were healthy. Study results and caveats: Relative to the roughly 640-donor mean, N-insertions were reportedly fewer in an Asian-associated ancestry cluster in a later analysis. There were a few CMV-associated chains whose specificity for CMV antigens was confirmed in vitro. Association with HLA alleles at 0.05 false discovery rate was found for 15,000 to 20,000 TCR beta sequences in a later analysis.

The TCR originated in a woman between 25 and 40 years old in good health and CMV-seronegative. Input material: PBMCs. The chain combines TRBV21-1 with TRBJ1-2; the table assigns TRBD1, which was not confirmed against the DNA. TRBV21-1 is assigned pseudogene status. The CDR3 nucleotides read TGTGCCAACAGGGGCTGGTATGGCTACACCTTC. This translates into CANRGWYGYTF.